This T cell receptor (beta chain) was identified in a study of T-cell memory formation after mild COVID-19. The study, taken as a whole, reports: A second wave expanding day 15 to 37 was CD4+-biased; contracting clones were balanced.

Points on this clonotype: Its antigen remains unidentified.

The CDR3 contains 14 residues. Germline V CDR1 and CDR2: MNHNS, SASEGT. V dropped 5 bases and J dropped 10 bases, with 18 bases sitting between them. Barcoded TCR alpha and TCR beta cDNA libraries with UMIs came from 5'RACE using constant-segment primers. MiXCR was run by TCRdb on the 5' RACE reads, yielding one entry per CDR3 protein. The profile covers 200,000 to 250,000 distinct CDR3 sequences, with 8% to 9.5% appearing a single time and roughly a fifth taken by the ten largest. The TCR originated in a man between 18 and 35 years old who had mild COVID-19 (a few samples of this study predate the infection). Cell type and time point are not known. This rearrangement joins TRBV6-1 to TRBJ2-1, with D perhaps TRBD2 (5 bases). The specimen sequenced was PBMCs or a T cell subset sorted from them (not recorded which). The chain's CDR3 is CASSFGPRPGEQFF. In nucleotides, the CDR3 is TGTGCCAGCAGTTTTGGGCCCCGACCGGGAGAGCAGTTCTTC.